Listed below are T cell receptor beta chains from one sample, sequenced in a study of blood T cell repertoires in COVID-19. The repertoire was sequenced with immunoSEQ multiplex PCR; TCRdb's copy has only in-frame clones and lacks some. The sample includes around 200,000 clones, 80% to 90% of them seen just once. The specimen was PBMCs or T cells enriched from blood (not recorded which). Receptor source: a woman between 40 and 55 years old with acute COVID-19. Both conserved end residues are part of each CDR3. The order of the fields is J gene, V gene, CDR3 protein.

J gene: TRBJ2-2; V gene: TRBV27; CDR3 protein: CASSLKGAHWTGELFF
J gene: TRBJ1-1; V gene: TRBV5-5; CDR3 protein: CASSPVKSGQPEAFF
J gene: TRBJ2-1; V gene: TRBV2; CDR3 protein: CASSRNSYNEQFF
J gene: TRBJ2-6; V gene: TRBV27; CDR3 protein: CASSLTGAGSGANVLTF
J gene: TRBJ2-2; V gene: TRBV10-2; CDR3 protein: CASRALSGGEGGELFF
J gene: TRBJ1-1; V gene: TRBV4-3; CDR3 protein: CASSQDRGGNTEAFF
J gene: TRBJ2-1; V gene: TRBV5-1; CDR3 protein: CASSLDFREYNEQFF
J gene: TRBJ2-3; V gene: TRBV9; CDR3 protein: CASSVGLAGADTQYF
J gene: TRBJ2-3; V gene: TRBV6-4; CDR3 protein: CASSASGIRSDTQYF
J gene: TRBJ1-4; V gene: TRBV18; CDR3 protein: CASSPEHGRGEKLFF
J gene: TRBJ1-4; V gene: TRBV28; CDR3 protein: CASSLAGTYNEKLFF
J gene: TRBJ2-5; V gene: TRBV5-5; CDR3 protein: CASSLGQGASETQYF
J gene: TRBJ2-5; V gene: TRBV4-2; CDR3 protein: CASSQLLAGEETQYF
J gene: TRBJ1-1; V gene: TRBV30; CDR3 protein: CAWSVRAFRGGAFF
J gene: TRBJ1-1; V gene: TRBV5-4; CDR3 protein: CASSTSGQTEAFF
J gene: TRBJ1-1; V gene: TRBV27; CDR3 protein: CASSLSAGTEAFF